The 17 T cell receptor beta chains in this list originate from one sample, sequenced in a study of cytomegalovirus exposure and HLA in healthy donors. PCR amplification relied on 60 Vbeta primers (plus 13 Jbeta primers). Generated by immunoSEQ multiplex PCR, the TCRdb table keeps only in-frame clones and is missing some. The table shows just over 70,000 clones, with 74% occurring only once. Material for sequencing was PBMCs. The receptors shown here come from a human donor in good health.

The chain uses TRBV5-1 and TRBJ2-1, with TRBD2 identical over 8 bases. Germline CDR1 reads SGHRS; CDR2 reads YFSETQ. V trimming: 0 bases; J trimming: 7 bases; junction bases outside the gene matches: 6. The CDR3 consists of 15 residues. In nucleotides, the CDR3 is TGCGCCAGCAGCTTGGCATTAGCGGGGACTAATGAGCAGTTCTTC. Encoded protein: CASSLALAGTNEQFF.

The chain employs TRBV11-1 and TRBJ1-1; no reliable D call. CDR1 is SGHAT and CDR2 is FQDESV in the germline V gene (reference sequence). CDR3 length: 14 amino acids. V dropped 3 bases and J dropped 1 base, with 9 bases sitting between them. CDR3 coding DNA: TGTGCCAGCAGCTTTCAGGAATCGAACACTGAAGCTTTCTTT. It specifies CASSFQESNTEAFF.

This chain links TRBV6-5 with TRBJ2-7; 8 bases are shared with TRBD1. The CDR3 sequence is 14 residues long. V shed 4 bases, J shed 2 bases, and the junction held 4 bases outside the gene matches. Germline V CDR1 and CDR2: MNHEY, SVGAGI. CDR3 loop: CASSFRDRPYEQYF. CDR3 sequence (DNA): TGTGCCAGCAGTTTCCGGGACAGGCCCTACGAGCAGTACTTC.

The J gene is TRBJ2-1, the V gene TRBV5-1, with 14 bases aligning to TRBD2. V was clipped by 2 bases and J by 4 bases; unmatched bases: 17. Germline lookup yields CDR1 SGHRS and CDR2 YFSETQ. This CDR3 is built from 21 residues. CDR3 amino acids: CASSFLTGLAGAEGEYNEQFF. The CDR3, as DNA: TGCGCCAGCAGCTTCTTGACGGGACTAGCGGGAGCGGAGGGTGAATACAATGAGCAGTTCTTC.

The CDR3 DNA reads as TGCGCCAGCAGCTTGGGACTAGCGGGAGGGCCGGGAGAGCAGTACTTC. Its translation is CASSLGLAGGPGEQYF. The chain is built from TRBV5-1 and TRBJ2-7; 14 positions match TRBD2. The trim removed 0 bases at V and 7 bases at J, leaving 6 bases unmatched. The CDR3 runs to 16 residues. CDR1 is SGHRS and CDR2 is YFSETQ in the germline V gene.

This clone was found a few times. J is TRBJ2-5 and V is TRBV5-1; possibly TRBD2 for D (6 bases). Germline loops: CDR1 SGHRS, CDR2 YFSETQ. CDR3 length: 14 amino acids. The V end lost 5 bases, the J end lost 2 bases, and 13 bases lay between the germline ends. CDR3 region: CASSYGTQQETQYF. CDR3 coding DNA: TGCGCCAGCAGTTACGGGACTCAGCAAGAGACCCAGTACTTC.

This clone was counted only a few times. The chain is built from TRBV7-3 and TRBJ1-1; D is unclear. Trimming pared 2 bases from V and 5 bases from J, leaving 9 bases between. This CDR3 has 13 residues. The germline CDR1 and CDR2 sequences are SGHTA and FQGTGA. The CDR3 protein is CASSLWANTEAFF. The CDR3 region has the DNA TGTGCCAGCAGCTTATGGGCCAATACTGAAGCTTTCTTT. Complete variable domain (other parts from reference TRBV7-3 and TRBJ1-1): GAGVSQTPSNKVTEKGKYVELRCDPISGHTALYWYRQSLGQGPEFLIYFQGTGAADDSGLPNDRFFAVRPEGSVSTLKIQRTERGDSAVYLCASSLWANTEAFFGQGTRLTVV.

CDR3 sequence reads: CASSLQEGEQYF. CDR3 in DNA: TGTGCCAGCAGCTTACAAGAGGGCGAGCAGTACTTC. The chain recombines TRBV7-9 with TRBJ2-7, with a weak D call TRBD2 (5 bases). This CDR3 contains 12 residues. Trimming removed 2 bases at V and 6 bases at J, with 8 bases between. CDR1 is SEHNR and CDR2 is FQNEAQ in the germline V gene (reference sequence).

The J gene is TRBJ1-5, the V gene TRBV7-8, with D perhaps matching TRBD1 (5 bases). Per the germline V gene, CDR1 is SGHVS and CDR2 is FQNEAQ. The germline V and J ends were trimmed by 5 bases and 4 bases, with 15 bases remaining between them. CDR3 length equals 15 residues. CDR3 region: CASSRNTGINQPQHF. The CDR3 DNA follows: TGTGCCAGCAGCCGAAATACAGGTATTAATCAGCCCCAGCATTTT.

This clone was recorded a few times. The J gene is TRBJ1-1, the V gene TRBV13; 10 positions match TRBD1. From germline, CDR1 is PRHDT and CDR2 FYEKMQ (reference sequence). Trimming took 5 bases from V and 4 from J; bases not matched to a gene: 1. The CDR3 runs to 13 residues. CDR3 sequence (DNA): TGTGCCAGCAGCCGGACAGGGGGCACTGAAGCTTTCTTT. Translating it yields CASSRTGGTEAFF.

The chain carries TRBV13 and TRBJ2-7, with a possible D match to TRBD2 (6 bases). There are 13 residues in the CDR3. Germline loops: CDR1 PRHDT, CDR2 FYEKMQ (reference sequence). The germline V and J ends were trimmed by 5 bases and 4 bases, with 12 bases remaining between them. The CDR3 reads CASSIRRGYEQYF. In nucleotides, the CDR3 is TGTGCCAGCAGCATCCGGCGGGGATACGAGCAGTACTTC. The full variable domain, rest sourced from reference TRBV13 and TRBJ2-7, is AAGVIQSPRHLIKEKRETATLKCYPIPRHDTVYWYQQGPGQDPQFLISFYEKMQSDKGSIPDRFSAQQFSDYHSELNMSSLELGDSALYFCASSIRRGYEQYFGPGTRLTVT.

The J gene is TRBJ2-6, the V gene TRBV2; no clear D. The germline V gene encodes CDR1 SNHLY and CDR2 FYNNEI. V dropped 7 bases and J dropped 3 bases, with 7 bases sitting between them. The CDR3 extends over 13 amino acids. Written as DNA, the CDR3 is TGTGCCAGCATAAAGCTTGGGGCCAACGTCCTGACTTTC. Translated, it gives CASIKLGANVLTF.

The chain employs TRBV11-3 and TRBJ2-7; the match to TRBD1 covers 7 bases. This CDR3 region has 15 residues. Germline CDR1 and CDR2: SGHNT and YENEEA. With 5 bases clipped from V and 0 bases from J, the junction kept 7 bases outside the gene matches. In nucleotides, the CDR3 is TGTGCCAGCAGCCGCTTAAGGGACAGCTCCTACGAGCAGTACTTC. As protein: CASSRLRDSSYEQYF. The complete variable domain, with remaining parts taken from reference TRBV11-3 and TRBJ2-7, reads EAGVVQSPRYKIIEKKQPVAFWCNPISGHNTLYWYLQNLGQGPELLIRYENEEAVDDSQLPKDRFSAERLKGVDSTLKIQPAELGDSAVYLCASSRLRDSSYEQYFGPGTRLTVT.

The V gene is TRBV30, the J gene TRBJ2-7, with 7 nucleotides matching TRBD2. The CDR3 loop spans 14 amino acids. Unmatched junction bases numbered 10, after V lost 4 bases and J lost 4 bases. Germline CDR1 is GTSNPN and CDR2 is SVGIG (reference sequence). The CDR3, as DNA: TGTGCCTGGACTTTGGGGGGGTCAAGATACGAGCAGTACTTC. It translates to CAWTLGGSRYEQYF.

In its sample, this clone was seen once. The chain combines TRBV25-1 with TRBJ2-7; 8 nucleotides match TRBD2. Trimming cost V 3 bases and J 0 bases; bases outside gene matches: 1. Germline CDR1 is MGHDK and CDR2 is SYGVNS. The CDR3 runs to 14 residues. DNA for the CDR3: TGTGCCAGCAGTGACGGGGGGGACTCCTACGAGCAGTACTTC. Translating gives CASSDGGDSYEQYF.

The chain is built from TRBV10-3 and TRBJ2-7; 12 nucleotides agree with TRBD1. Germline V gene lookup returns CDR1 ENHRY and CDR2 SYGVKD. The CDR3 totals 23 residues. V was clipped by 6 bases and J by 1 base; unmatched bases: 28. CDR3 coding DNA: TGTGCCATCAGCCGAGCGAGGGACAGGGGGCTCGCTAGCGGGATCTCACTATCCTACGAGCAGTACTTC. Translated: CAISRARDRGLASGISLSYEQYF.

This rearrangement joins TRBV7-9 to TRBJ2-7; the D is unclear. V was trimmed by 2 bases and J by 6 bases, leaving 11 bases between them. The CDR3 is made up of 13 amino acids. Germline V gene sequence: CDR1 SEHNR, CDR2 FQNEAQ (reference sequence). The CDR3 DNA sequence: TGTGCCAGCAGCTTAATCGTCAGATCCGAGCAGTACTTC. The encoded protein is CASSLIVRSEQYF.